The 20 T cell receptor beta chains below were found in one sample sequenced in a study of response to subunit inactivated influenza vaccine. TCRdb recomputed calls from the RT-PCR reads with MiXCR, one row per CDR3 protein. The sample has approximately 530,000 distinct CDR3 sequences; 7.2% are singletons. Sequencing used PBMCs from blood, obtained less than 25 months after vaccination. The receptors shown here come from a man aged 45 to 70 who received an inactivated influenza vaccine.

This chain joins TRBV6-2 or TRBV6-3 and TRBJ1-1, with 8 bases identical to TRBD1. CDR1 is MNHEY, CDR2 SVGEGT, per germline. The CDR3 extends over 15 amino acids. V lost 8 bases to trimming and J lost 1 base; unmatched junction nucleotides: 9. The CDR3 bases are TGTGCCAGCCGCCATCCCAGGGGGCCGAACACTGAAGCTTTCTTT. As protein: CASRHPRGPNTEAFF.

This clonotype was seen more than once but under ten times. The junction departs from the called germline gene at one end, perhaps through a read error. This sequence joins TRBV20-1 and TRBJ2-7; either TRBD1 or TRBD2 may fit D (5 bases each). Germline V gene data show CDR1 as DFQATT and CDR2 as SNEGSKA (reference sequence). The CDR3 sequence is 16 residues long. CDR3 sequence reads: CCARGRGRHQTYEQYF. In DNA form, the CDR3 reads TGCTGTGCTAGAGGTCGGGGCAGGCATCAAACCTACGAGCAGTACTTC.

With respect to this clonotype: It is unclear where the CDR3 begins or ends on the DNA, so no DNA is shown, and the CDR3 is as TCRdb lists it. J is TRBJ1-2 and V is TRBV28. With termini counted, the CDR3 has 15 amino acids. CDR1 and CDR2 from the germline V gene are MDHEN and SYDVKM. CDR3 in amino acids: CASSLLALSSSGYTF.

This clonotype was recorded at least ten times. At one end, the junction sequence differs from germline, possibly due to a read error. The genes are TRBV4-3 and TRBJ2-2; 14 nucleotides match TRBD2. This CDR3 has 17 residues. Germline values: CDR1 LGHNA, CDR2 YSLEER. The CDR3 DNA reads TGTGCCAGCAGCCTTGGACTAGCGGGAGGGAACACCGGGGAGCTGTTTTTT. It is translated as CASSLGLAGGNTGELFF.

CDR3 sequence (DNA): TGTGCCAGCAGGGCAGCGTCTGAGCAGTTCTTC. This sequence encodes CASRAASEQFF. The chain recombines TRBV7-2 with TRBJ2-1; D uncertain. V lost 6 bases to trimming and J lost 9 bases, with 9 bases between them. The CDR3 runs 11 residues. CDR1 is SGHTA and CDR2 is FQGNSA in the germline V gene.

This clonotype showed up many times. This rearrangement joins TRBV4-3 to TRBJ2-3, with D possibly being TRBD2 (6 bases). The V and J ends lost 1 base and 2 bases respectively, with 16 bases between them. Germline V gene data show CDR1 as LGHNA and CDR2 as YSLEER. The CDR3 sequence is 17 residues long. CDR3 amino acids: CASSQGSGTPSTDTQYF. CDR3 in DNA: TGCGCCAGCAGCCAAGGATCCGGGACTCCCTCCACAGATACGCAGTATTTT.

This clonotype was seen more than once but under ten times. The chain couples TRBV20-1 to TRBJ1-1; no reliable D call. The CDR3 extends over 14 amino acids. V was cut by 0 bases and J by 5 bases, with 13 bases left in between. CDR1 and CDR2 (germline): DFQATT, SNEGSKA (reference sequence). The CDR3: CSARDLTAGTEAFF. The CDR3 nucleotides read TGCAGTGCTAGAGATCTCACTGCCGGTACTGAAGCTTTCTTT.

This clonotype was counted at least ten times. The chain combines TRBV7-2 with TRBJ2-1; 9 bases fit TRBD2. V trimming: 1 base; J trimming: 4 bases; junction bases outside the gene matches: 5. The germline V gene has CDR1 SGHTA and CDR2 FQGNSA. The CDR3 length is 16 residues. CDR3 bases: TGTGCCAGCAGCTTAGGAGGAGCGGGGGGATACAATGAGCAGTTCTTC. Its protein is CASSLGGAGGYNEQFF.

The chain couples TRBV7-9 to TRBJ2-2, with TRBD2 identical over 8 bases. Unmatched junction bases numbered 9, after V lost 5 bases and J lost 1 base. This CDR3 has 17 amino acids. The germline CDR1 and CDR2 sequences are SEHNR and FQNEAQ (reference sequence). The CDR3 sequence: CASSESGSLQNTGELFF. The DNA of the CDR3 is TGTGCCAGCAGCGAGAGCGGGAGCCTTCAGAACACCGGGGAGCTGTTTTTT.

In its sample, this clonotype was seen a few times. The chain links TRBV4-3 to TRBJ2-1, with 8 bases matching TRBD1. Germline-derived CDR1 and CDR2 are LGHNA and YSLEER. CDR3 size: 17 residues. V was pared by 0 bases and J by 6 bases, with 10 bases of the junction left unmatched. CDR3 loop: CASSQDFGQGNSNEQFF. CDR3 nucleotide sequence: TGCGCCAGCAGCCAAGATTTCGGACAGGGTAACTCCAATGAGCAGTTCTTC.

In this sample, this clonotype turned up a few times. This chain uses TRBV4-3 with TRBJ2-1; unclear D gene. The V end was cut by 3 bases, the J end by 2 bases, with 17 bases between. The CDR3 sequence is 17 residues long. Germline V CDR1 and CDR2: LGHNA, YSLEER. CDR3 coding DNA: TGCGCCAGCAGCCAGGATCCCCCCTGGGCGACCTACAATGAGCAGTTCTTC. Protein product: CASSQDPPWATYNEQFF.

This chain links TRBV20-1 with TRBJ2-1; D call uncertain. This CDR3 comprises 12 residues. Per the germline V gene, CDR1 is DFQATT and CDR2 is SNEGSKA (reference sequence). V was pared by 1 base and J by 5 bases, with 6 bases between. CDR3: CSARGENNEQFF. The CDR3 DNA reads TGCAGTGCTAGAGGAGAGAACAATGAGCAGTTCTTC.

This sequence joins TRBV10-3 and TRBJ1-2; 8 positions agree with TRBD1. Germline-derived CDR1 and CDR2 are ENHRY and SYGVKD. This CDR3 spans 15 amino acids. V was clipped by 4 bases and J by 6 bases; unmatched bases: 10. CDR3 sequence: CAISAGQEGINGYTF. The DNA of the CDR3 is TGTGCCATCAGTGCGGGACAGGAAGGTATAAATGGCTACACCTTC.

This clonotype was found many times. This rearrangement joins TRBV12-3 or TRBV12-4 to TRBJ1-1; a possible D gene is TRBD1 (6 bases). The V and J ends lost 8 bases and 5 bases respectively, with 18 bases between them. The CDR3 is 14 residues long. Here the CDR3 reads CASLEGQFGTEAFF. The CDR3 DNA reads TGTGCCAGCCTGGAAGGACAGTTCGGTACTGAAGCTTTCTTT.

The chain is built from TRBV12-3 or TRBV12-4 and TRBJ2-1; D might be TRBD2 (6 bases). This CDR3 region has 15 residues. V lost 7 bases and J 9 bases, leaving 22 bases between the germline ends. CDR3 sequence: CASTVRGTLLGEQFF. The CDR3 nucleotides are TGTGCCAGCACCGTTCGGGGGACCCTTTTGGGTGAGCAGTTCTTC.

Many counts were recorded for this clonotype. The chain recombines TRBV28 with TRBJ2-5; perhaps D is TRBD1 or TRBD2 (5 bases each). CDR1 is MDHEN and CDR2 is SYDVKM in the germline V gene. The V end lost 5 bases, the J end lost 4 bases, and 11 bases lay between the germline ends. CDR3 length: 13 residues. The chain's CDR3 is CASSMGVRETQYF. The CDR3 DNA reads as TGTGCCAGCAGTATGGGGGTGAGAGAGACCCAGTACTTC.

The V call is TRBV7-9, the J call TRBJ2-1, with TRBD2 matching over 7 bases. The CDR3 runs 12 residues. The trim removed 0 bases at V and 16 bases at J, leaving 6 bases unmatched. Germline V CDR1 and CDR2: SEHNR, FQNEAQ (reference sequence). CDR3 protein: CASSLAQSGIFF. In nucleotides, the CDR3 is TGTGCCAGCAGCTTAGCTCAAAGCGGGATATTCTTC. The entire variable domain, with the rest obtained from reference TRBV7-9 and TRBJ2-1, is as follows: DTGVSQNPRHKITKRGQNVTFRCDPISEHNRLYWYRQTLGQGPEFLTYFQNEAQLEKSRLLSDRFSAERPKGSFSTLEIQRTEQGDSAMYLCASSLAQSGIFFGPGTRLTVL.

The chain employs TRBV9 and TRBJ2-5; D is uncertain. Germline CDR1 and CDR2: SGDLS and YYNGEE. V was trimmed by 1 base and J by 1 base, leaving 11 bases between them. The CDR3 totals 15 residues. The CDR3 DNA reads as TGTGCCAGCAGCGTACGATCGACATTCCAAGAGACCCAGTACTTC. Residues: CASSVRSTFQETQYF.

The J gene is TRBJ2-3, the V gene TRBV6-2 or TRBV6-3; 7 nucleotides line up with TRBD2. CDR3 length: 17 residues. Germline CDR1 MNHEY, CDR2 SVGEGT. Germline trimming cut 2 bases from V and 2 bases from J; bases unmatched to any gene: 10. Here the CDR3 DNA reads TGTGCCAGCAGTTACCCGAGTCGCGGGAGCTTCACAGATACGCAGTATTTT. Protein product: CASSYPSRGSFTDTQYF.

The V and J genes are TRBV5-1 and TRBJ2-3; D assignment may be TRBD1 or TRBD2 (5 bases each). V lost 4 bases, J lost 4 bases, and 16 bases lay in between. CDR3 length equals 15 residues. CDR1 is SGHRS and CDR2 is YFSETQ in the germline V gene. CDR3 DNA: TGCGCCAGCAGCCCTGGGGACCTTGTCGCAGATACGCAGTATTTT. It codes for CASSPGDLVADTQYF.